Below, 11 T cell receptor beta chains from the same sample are listed, as sequenced in a study of cytomegalovirus exposure and HLA in healthy donors. PCR involved 60 Vbeta and 13 Jbeta primers. This table comes from immunoSEQ multiplex PCR, and its TCRdb copy is limited to in-frame clones, with some not included. The table has fewer than 350,000 clones, around 90% seen once. Specimen: PBMCs. Receptors were obtained from a young woman in good health and CMV-seronegative.

In its sample, this clone was seen a few times. The chain recombines TRBV29-1 with TRBJ1-2; tentative D call: TRBD1 (6 bases). This CDR3 spans 13 amino acids. V lost 2 bases, J lost 4 bases, and 11 bases lay in between. Germline-derived CDR1 and CDR2 are SQVTM and ANQGSEA. CDR3 coding DNA: TGCAGCGTTGAATCAGGGGCTGTCTATGGCTACACCTTC. Translation: CSVESGAVYGYTF.

The chain links TRBV7-9 to TRBJ2-7, with D maybe TRBD1 (5 bases). Trimming pared 1 base from V and 1 base from J, leaving 11 bases between. This CDR3 spans 15 amino acids. CDR1 is SEHNR, CDR2 FQNEAQ, per germline (reference sequence). This CDR3 reads CASSLVATGSYEQYF. The CDR3 bases are TGTGCCAGCAGCTTAGTTGCAACAGGTTCCTACGAGCAGTACTTC.

Notes on this clone: Additional DNA sequences in this sample encode the identical CDR3. V usage is TRBV30 and J usage is TRBJ1-6; D perhaps matches TRBD1 (5 bases). Deletions cut 3 bases from V and 1 base from J, with 7 bases between. CDR3 length: 14 residues. Germline V gene sequence: CDR1 GTSNPN, CDR2 SVGIG (reference sequence). CDR3 region: CAWSRASYNSPLHF. The CDR3 DNA reads as TGTGCCTGGAGCAGGGCTTCCTATAATTCACCCCTCCACTTT. The whole variable domain, filled in from reference TRBV30 and TRBJ1-6, reads SQTIHQWPATLVQPVGSPLSLECTVEGTSNPNLYWYRQAAGRGLQLLFYSVGIGQISSEVPQNLSASRPQDRQFILSSKKLLLSDSGFYLCAWSRASYNSPLHFGNGTRLTVT.

The chain carries TRBV5-6 and TRBJ2-7; 7 bases are shared with TRBD1. The CDR3 is 15 residues long. J gave up 6 bases and V 4 bases, and 13 bases lay outside the gene matches. The germline CDR1 and CDR2 sequences are SGHDT and YYEEEE. The CDR3, as DNA: TGTGCCAGCAGCCCCCCGCTAGGGGGCTTGGGCGAGCAGTACTTC. It encodes CASSPPLGGLGEQYF.

In its sample, this clone was seen a few times. The V and J genes are TRBV30 and TRBJ2-1; 10 bases match TRBD2. CDR3 size: 14 residues. In germline, CDR1 is GTSNPN, CDR2 SVGIG (reference sequence). Trimming took 6 bases from V and 2 from J; bases not matched to a gene: 4. CDR3 protein: CACYSGGTYNEQFF. The CDR3, as DNA: TGTGCCTGCTATAGCGGGGGGACCTACAATGAGCAGTTCTTC.

This rearrangement joins TRBV7-9 to TRBJ1-2; no reliable D call. The CDR3 is 14 amino acids. Germline values: CDR1 SEHNR, CDR2 FQNEAQ (reference sequence). The V end was cut by 0 bases, the J end by 7 bases, with 12 bases between. The CDR3 nucleotides are TGTGCCAGCAGCTTAGCCCTTCTGAGTTCTGGCTACACCTTC. This translates into CASSLALLSSGYTF.

The chain joins TRBV12-5 to TRBJ1-1, with TRBD1 matching over 7 bases. Per germline, CDR1 LGHNT and CDR2 FRNRAP. The ends lost 8 bases at V and 6 bases at J; junction bases unmatched: 6. The CDR3 contains 12 residues. Here the CDR3 reads CASRGPKPEAFF. DNA for the CDR3: TGTGCTAGTAGGGGGCCTAAACCTGAAGCTTTCTTT.

V usage is TRBV7-2 and J usage is TRBJ1-2, with 9 bases that match TRBD1. This CDR3 is 15 amino acids long. V shed 5 bases, J shed 2 bases, and the junction held 6 bases outside the gene matches. Germline assignment: CDR1 SGHTA and CDR2 FQGNSA. The CDR3 DNA reads as TGTGCCAGCAGCCAGGGGGACAGGGAGAACTATGGCTACACCTTC. It codes for CASSQGDRENYGYTF.

This rearrangement joins TRBV5-6 to TRBJ2-2; 7 bases match TRBD2. The CDR3 loop spans 13 amino acids. V lost 7 bases and J lost 1; bases outside the gene matches: 1. Germline values: CDR1 SGHDT, CDR2 YYEEEE. CDR3 sequence: CASGGGNTGELFF. CDR3 DNA sequence: TGTGCCAGCGGGGGGGGGAACACCGGGGAGCTGTTTTTT.

This sequence joins TRBV10-3 and TRBJ1-2; 9 bases are a match to TRBD1. Per germline, CDR1 ENHRY and CDR2 SYGVKD. V lost 5 bases and J lost 6; bases outside the gene matches: 13. The CDR3 has 16 residues. The chain's CDR3 is CAISLRTGGANHGYTF. The CDR3 DNA sequence: TGTGCCATCAGTCTTAGAACAGGGGGCGCCAACCATGGCTACACCTTC.

This sequence joins TRBV30 and TRBJ1-1, with D perhaps matching TRBD1 (6 bases). Germline CDR1 reads GTSNPN; CDR2 reads SVGIG (reference sequence). Trimming shortened V by 3 bases and J by 0 bases, and 11 bases separated the two germline ends. The CDR3 covers 14 residues. The CDR3 protein is CAWSQGHMNTEAFF. The CDR3 DNA reads TGTGCCTGGAGCCAGGGACACATGAACACTGAAGCTTTCTTT. The whole variable domain, remainder taken from reference TRBV30 and TRBJ1-1, is SQTIHQWPATLVQPVGSPLSLECTVEGTSNPNLYWYRQAAGRGLQLLFYSVGIGQISSEVPQNLSASRPQDRQFILSSKKLLLSDSGFYLCAWSQGHMNTEAFFGQGTRLTVV.